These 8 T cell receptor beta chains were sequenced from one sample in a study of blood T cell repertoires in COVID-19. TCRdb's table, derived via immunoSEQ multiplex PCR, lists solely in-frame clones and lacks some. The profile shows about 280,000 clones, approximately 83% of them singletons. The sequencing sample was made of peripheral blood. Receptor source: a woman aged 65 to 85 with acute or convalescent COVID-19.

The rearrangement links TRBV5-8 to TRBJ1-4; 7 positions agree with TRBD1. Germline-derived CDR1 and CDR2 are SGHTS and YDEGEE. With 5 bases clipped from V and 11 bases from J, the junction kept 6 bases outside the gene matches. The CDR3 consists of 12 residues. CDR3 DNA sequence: TGTGCCAGCAGAGTTCAGGGGGAGAAACTGTTTTTT. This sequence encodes CASRVQGEKLFF.

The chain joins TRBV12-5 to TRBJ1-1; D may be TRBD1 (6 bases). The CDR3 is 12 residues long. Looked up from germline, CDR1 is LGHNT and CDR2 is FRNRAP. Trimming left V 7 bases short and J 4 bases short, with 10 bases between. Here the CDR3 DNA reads TGTGCTAGTGCCCGAGGGGGCACTGAAGCTTTCTTT. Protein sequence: CASARGGTEAFF.

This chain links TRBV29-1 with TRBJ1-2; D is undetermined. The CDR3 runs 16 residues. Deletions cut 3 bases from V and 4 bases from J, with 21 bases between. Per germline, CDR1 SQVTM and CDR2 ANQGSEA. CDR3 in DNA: TGCAGCGTTGATTTCGTCGGCAGCGGGAAACTCTATGGCTACACCTTC. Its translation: CSVDFVGSGKLYGYTF.

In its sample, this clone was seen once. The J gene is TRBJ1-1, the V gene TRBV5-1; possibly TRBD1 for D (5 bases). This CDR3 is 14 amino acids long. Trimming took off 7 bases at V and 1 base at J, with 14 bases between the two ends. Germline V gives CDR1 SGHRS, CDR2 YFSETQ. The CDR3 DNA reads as TGCGCCAGCGGACAAGAATACTCGAACACTGAAGCTTTCTTT. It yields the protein CASGQEYSNTEAFF.

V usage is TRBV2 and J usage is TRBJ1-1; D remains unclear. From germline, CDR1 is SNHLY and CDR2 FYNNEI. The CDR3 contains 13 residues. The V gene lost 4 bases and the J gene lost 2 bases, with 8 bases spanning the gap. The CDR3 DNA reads TGTGCCAGCAGTGTAAGCGGAAACACTGAAGCTTTCTTT. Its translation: CASSVSGNTEAFF.

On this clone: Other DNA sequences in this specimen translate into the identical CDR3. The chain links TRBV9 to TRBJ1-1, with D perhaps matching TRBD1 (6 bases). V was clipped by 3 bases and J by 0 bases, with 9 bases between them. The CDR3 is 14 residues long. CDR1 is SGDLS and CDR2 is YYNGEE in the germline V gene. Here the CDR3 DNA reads TGTGCCAGCAGCGCGGACAGACTGAACACTGAAGCTTTCTTT. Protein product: CASSADRLNTEAFF. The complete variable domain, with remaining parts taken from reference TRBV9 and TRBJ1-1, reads DSGVTQTPKHLITATGQRVTLRCSPRSGDLSVYWYQQSLDQGLQFLIQYYNGEERAKGNILERFSAQQFPDLHSELNLSSLELGDSALYFCASSADRLNTEAFFGQGTRLTVV.

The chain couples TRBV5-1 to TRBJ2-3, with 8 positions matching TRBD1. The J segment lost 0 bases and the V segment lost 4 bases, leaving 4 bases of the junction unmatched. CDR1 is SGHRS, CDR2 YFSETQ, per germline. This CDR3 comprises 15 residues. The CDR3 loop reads CASSQQGASTDTQYF. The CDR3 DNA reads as TGCGCCAGCAGCCAGCAGGGGGCCAGCACAGATACGCAGTATTTT.

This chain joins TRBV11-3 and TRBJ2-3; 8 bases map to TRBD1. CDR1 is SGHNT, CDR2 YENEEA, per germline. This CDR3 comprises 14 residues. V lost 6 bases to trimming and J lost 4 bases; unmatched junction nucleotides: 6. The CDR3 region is CASSQGARADTQYF. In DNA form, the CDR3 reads TGTGCCAGCAGTCAGGGGGCAAGAGCAGATACGCAGTATTTT.